Listed below are T cell receptor beta chains from one sample, sequenced in a study of blood T cell repertoires in COVID-19. Clones were sequenced by immunoSEQ multiplex PCR, and TCRdb holds only the in-frame ones, with some missing. The sample contains about 82,000 clones, around nine tenths of which appear only once. The sequencing sample was made of PBMCs or T cells enriched from blood (not recorded which). The source of these receptors is a woman in her forties or fifties with acute COVID-19. CDR3s include the opening cysteine and the closing phenylalanine or tryptophan. Each record gives: D gene, V gene, clone size, J gene, CDR3 DNA, CDR3 protein. A D gene is named only where the DNA matches it firmly. Part of the rows lack a size; the others show once, few, many or a class for expanded clones.

NA	TRBV24-1	NA	TRBJ1-1	TGTGCCACCAGTGATTTGACAGGTGAAGCTTTCTTT	CATSDLTGEAFF
TRBD1	TRBV19	NA	TRBJ1-1	TGTGCCAGTAGTAAAGGACAGGGACTGAACACTGAAGCTTTCTTT	CASSKGQGLNTEAFF
NA	TRBV1	NA	TRBJ2-7	TGCACCAGCAGCCAAGCAGTCATGGAGAACCTGATGAACTACGAGCAGTACTTC	CTSSQAVMENLMNYEQYF
NA	TRBV3-1/TRBV3-2	once	TRBJ1-2	TGTGCCAGCAGCCAAGATTCGGGGGGGCGGGTCTATGGCTACACCTTC	CASSQDSGGRVYGYTF
TRBD2	TRBV19	NA	TRBJ2-1	TGTGCCAGTAGTACGAGGACTAGCGGGGGATACAATGAGCAGTTCTTC	CASSTRTSGGYNEQFF
TRBD1	TRBV7-8	NA	TRBJ2-7	TGTGCCAGCAGCTTAGCGGGAGGACAGGGGAACGAGCAGTACTTC	CASSLAGGQGNEQYF
NA	TRBV30	once	TRBJ1-4	TGTGCCTGGAGTCCGGGTACTAATGAAAAACTGTTTTTT	CAWSPGTNEKLFF
TRBD1	TRBV29-1	NA	TRBJ2-2	TGCAGCGTTGAAAACAGGGGGCGCGGCGGGGAGCTGTTTTTT	CSVENRGRGGELFF
TRBD1	TRBV3-1/TRBV3-2	NA	TRBJ2-5	TGTGCCAGCAGCCATGGGACAGGGGGCGCGGGAGAGACCCAGTACTTC	CASSHGTGGAGETQYF
NA	TRBV7-9	few	TRBJ2-5	TGTGCCAGCACCACCTTGGAGACCCAGTACTTC	CASTTLETQYF
NA	TRBV7-2	NA	TRBJ2-1	TGTGCCAGCAGCTTAGCGGGAGCCCCCAATGAGCAGTTCTTC	CASSLAGAPNEQFF
NA	TRBV10-3	NA	TRBJ1-5	TGTGCCATCAGTGATTCCAGACTACGCAATCAGCCCCAGCATTTT	CAISDSRLRNQPQHF
NA	TRBV19	NA	TRBJ1-1	TGTGCCAGTAGTGGGGCCATGAAGAACACTGAAGCTTTCTTT	CASSGAMKNTEAFF
NA	TRBV5-4	NA	TRBJ2-6	TGTGCCAGCAGTCCCCAGCGAGGCTCTGGGGCCAACGTCCTGACTTTC	CASSPQRGSGANVLTF
TRBD1	TRBV7-2	NA	TRBJ1-2	TGTGCCAGCAGCCTTAGGATACAGGGGGGAGTCGATGGCTACACCTTC	CASSLRIQGGVDGYTF
TRBD1	TRBV2	NA	TRBJ1-2	TGTGCCACAGGACAGGATGGCTACACCTTC	CATGQDGYTF
NA	TRBV7-6	NA	TRBJ2-5	TGTGCCAGCAGCGAAACAGGGATCCAAGAGACCCAGTACTTC	CASSETGIQETQYF
TRBD1	TRBV6-1	NA	TRBJ1-3	TGTGCCAGCAGTGAATGGGACAGGGCTGGAAACACCATATATTTT	CASSEWDRAGNTIYF
NA	TRBV2	NA	TRBJ1-6	TGTGCCAGCATAGGGGCGGTTAATTCACCCCTCCACTTT	CASIGAVNSPLHF
TRBD1	TRBV7-2	NA	TRBJ1-6	TGTGCCAGCAGCTTAGGCACCGGGACAGGGGCTAGGTCACCCCTCCACTTT	CASSLGTGTGARSPLHF
NA	TRBV19	few	TRBJ2-1	TGTGCCAGTAGTGGCTGGAGCTCCTACAATGAGCAGTTCTTC	CASSGWSSYNEQFF
NA	TRBV9	NA	TRBJ2-1	TGTGCCAGCAGCGTAGAGAAGGGGGAGCAGTTCTTC	CASSVEKGEQFF
NA	TRBV11-2	NA	TRBJ1-4	TGTGCCAGCAGCTTAGCTCGGGGAGGAAAACTGTTTTTT	CASSLARGGKLFF
TRBD1	TRBV5-1	NA	TRBJ2-1	TGCGCCAGCAGCTTCGGACAGGGTCCCCACAATGAGCAGTTCTTC	CASSFGQGPHNEQFF
NA	TRBV4-1	NA	TRBJ2-7	TGCGCCAGCAGCCTCCTATTTCTACAGGGCACCTACGAGCAGTACTTC	CASSLLFLQGTYEQYF
NA	TRBV5-6	NA	TRBJ2-1	TGTGCCAGCAGCCCAGCCGGGAGTATAATAAATGAGCAGTTCTTC	CASSPAGSIINEQFF
TRBD2	TRBV12-3/TRBV12-4	few	TRBJ2-5	TGTGCCAGCAGTTTCGGGGGGGATGAGACCCAGTACTTC	CASSFGGDETQYF
NA	TRBV27	few	TRBJ1-5	TGTGCCAGCAGTACGACAGGTCAGCCCCAGCATTTT	CASSTTGQPQHF
NA	TRBV19	NA	TRBJ1-5	TGTGCCAGTAGTCAGGGCCCGTCCCATCAGCCCCAGCATTTT	CASSQGPSHQPQHF
TRBD2	TRBV11-1	NA	TRBJ2-7	TGTGCCAGCAGCTTAGATGGGGGGGATGGGTCCTACGAGCAGTACTTC	CASSLDGGDGSYEQYF
NA	TRBV5-4	NA	TRBJ2-1	TGTGCCAGCAGGCCTAGCGAAGCATACAATGAGCAGTTCTTC	CASRPSEAYNEQFF
NA	TRBV30	medium-sized	TRBJ2-3	TGTGCCTGGAACAGGGGACTCGGCACAGATACGCAGTATTTT	CAWNRGLGTDTQYF
TRBD1	TRBV19	NA	TRBJ1-1	TGTGCCAGTACCGCGACAGGGGGCATCGGCACTGAAGCTTTCTTT	CASTATGGIGTEAFF